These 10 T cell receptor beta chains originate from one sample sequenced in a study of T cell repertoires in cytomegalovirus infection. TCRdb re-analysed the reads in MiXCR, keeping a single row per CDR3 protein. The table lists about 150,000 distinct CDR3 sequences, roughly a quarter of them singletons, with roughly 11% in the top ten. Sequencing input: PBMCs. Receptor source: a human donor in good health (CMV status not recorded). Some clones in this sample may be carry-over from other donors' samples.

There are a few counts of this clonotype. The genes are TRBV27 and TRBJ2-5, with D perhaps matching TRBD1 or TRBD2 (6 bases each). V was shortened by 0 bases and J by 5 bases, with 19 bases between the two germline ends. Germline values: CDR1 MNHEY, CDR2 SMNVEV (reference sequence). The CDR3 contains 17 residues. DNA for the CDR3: TGTGCCAGCAGTTTATCCGGCGGGGCAGACCAGGGGGAGACCCAGTACTTC. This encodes CASSLSGGADQGETQYF.

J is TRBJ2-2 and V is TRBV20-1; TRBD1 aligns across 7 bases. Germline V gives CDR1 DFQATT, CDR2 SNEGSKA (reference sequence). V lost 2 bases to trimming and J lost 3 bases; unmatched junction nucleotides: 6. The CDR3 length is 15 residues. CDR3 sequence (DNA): TGCAGTGCTAGATTCGACAGGGTGGACACCGGGGAGCTGTTTTTT. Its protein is CSARFDRVDTGELFF.

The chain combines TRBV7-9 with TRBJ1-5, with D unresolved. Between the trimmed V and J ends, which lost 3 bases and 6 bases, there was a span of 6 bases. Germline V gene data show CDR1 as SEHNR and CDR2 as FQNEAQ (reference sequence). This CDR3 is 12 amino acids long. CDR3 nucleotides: TGTGCCAGCAGCTTCGATTCTCAGCCCCAGCATTTT. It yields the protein CASSFDSQPQHF. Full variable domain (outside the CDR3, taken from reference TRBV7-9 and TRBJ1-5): DTGVSQNPRHKITKRGQNVTFRCDPISEHNRLYWYRQTLGQGPEFLTYFQNEAQLEKSRLLSDRFSAERPKGSFSTLEIQRTEQGDSAMYLCASSFDSQPQHFGDGTRLSIL.

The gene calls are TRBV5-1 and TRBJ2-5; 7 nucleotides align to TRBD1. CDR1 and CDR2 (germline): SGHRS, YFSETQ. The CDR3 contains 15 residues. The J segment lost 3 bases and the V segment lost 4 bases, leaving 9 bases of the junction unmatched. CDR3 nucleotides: TGCGCCAGCAGCACCTATGGTCAGGGGGAAGAGACCCAGTACTTC. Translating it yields CASSTYGQGEETQYF.

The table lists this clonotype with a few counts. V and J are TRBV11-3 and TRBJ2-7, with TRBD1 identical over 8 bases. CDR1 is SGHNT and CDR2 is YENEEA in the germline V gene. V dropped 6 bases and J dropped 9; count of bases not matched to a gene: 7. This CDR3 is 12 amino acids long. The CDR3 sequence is CASREDRVGQYF. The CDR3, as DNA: TGTGCCAGCAGAGAGGACAGGGTCGGGCAGTACTTC.

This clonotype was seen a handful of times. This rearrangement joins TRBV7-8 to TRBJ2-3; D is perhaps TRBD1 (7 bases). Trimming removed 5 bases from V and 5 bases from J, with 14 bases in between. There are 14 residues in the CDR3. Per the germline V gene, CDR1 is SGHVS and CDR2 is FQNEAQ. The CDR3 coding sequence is TGTGCCAGCAGCCTGCAGGGGGAGGTAGATACGCAGTATTTT. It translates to CASSLQGEVDTQYF.

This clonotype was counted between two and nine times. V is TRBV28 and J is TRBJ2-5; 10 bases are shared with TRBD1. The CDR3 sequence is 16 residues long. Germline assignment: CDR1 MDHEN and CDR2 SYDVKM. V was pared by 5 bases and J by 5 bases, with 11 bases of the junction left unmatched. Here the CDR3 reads CASSPTTGGGRETQYF. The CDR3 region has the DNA TGTGCCAGCAGTCCTACGACAGGGGGCGGGAGGGAGACCCAGTACTTC.

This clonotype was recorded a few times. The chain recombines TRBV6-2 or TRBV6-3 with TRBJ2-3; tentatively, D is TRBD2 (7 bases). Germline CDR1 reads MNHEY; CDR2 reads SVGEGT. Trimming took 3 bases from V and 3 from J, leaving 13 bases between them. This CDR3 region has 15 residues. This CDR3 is CASSYTGGPTDTQYF. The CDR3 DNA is TGTGCCAGCAGTTATACCGGGGGGCCGACAGATACGCAGTATTTT.

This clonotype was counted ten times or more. The CDR3 loop reads CASSFRGGNTIYF. The CDR3 DNA reads as TGTGCCAGCAGTTTCAGGGGTGGAAACACCATATATTTT. This chain uses TRBV12-3 or TRBV12-4 with TRBJ1-3; a possible D gene is TRBD1 (6 bases). Trimming removed 3 bases from V and 3 bases from J, with 6 bases in between. This CDR3 has 13 amino acids.

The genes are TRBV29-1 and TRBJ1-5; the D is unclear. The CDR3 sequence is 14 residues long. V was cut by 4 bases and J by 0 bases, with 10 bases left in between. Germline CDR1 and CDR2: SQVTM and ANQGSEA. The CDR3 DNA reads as TGCAGCGTTGGTATAACAGCTAGCAATCAGCCCCAGCATTTT. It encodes CSVGITASNQPQHF. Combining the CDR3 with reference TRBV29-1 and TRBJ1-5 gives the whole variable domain SAVISQKPSRDICQRGTSLTIQCQVDSQVTMMFWYRQQPGQSLTLIATANQGSEATYESGFVIDKFPISRPNLTFSTLTVSNMSPEDSSIYLCSVGITASNQPQHFGDGTRLSIL.